This T cell receptor beta chain derives from a study of a mutant IDH1 vaccine in newly diagnosed glioma. Germline CDR1 is SGDLS and CDR2 is YYNGEE. After removal of 0 bases from V and 3 bases from J, the junction contained 12 bases not matched to a gene. The CDR3 covers 20 residues. Time point in this sample: baseline, week 1 (first vaccination visit). Treatment here: pre-vaccination baseline after standard-of-care therapy. Produced via immunoSEQ multiplex PCR; TCRdb's table is partial and in-frame only. The data contain about 98,000 clones, 80% to 90% of them seen just once; the ten biggest clones take up less than 0.65%.

This clonotype was sampled from a woman aged 45-59 years with glioma. The V call is TRBV9, the J call TRBJ2-2, with 12 positions matching TRBD2. The sample in question was PBMCs, obtained from a glioma patient treated with radiotherapy, temozolomide or both. The CDR3 spells CASSVGLAGGERRDTGELFF. The CDR3 nucleotides read TGTGCCAGCAGCGTAGGGCTAGCGGGAGGGGAGAGGCGGGACACCGGGGAGCTGTTTTTT.